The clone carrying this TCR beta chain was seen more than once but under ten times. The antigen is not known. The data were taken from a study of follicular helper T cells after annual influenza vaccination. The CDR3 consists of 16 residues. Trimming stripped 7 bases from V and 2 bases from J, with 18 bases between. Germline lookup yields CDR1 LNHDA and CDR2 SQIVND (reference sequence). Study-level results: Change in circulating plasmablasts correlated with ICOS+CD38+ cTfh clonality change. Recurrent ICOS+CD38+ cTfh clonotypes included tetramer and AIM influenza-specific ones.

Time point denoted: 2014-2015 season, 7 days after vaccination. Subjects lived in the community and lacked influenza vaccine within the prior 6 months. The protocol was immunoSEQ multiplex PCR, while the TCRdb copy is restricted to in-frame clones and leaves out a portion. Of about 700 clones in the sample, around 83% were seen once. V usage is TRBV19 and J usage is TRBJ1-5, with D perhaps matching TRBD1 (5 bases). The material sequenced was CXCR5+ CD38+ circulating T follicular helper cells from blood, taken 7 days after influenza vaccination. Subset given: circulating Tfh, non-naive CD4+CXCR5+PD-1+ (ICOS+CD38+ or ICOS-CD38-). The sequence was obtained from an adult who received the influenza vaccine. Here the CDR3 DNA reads TGTGCCAGTAAAAGTCGCGGCGGGACGGGCAATCAGCCCCAGCATTTT. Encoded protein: CASKSRGGTGNQPQHF.